This passage covers 5 T cell receptor beta chains from one sample sequenced in a study of OX40 agonist ivuxolimab in advanced cancers. Sequenced by immunoSEQ multiplex PCR; TCRdb stores in-frame clones only, minus some. The table records about 110,000 clones, less than 95% of them present only once. The sample consisted of CD4+ or CD8+ T cells sorted from blood, taken in a trial of the OX40 agonist ivuxolimab. All receptors derive from an adult with an advanced solid tumor such as melanoma, head and neck, liver or kidney cancer.

The rearrangement links TRBV7-6 to TRBJ1-4; the D is unclear. Germline values: CDR1 SGHVS, CDR2 FNYEAQ. The CDR3 extends over 15 amino acids. The V gene lost 2 bases and the J gene lost 3 bases, with 10 bases spanning the gap. The CDR3 nucleotides are TGTGCCAGCAGCTTATGGGCCAGCGCTAATGAAAAACTGTTTTTT. Protein product: CASSLWASANEKLFF.

This chain connects TRBV5-6 to TRBJ2-7, with 8 bases that match TRBD2. The V gene's germline CDR1 is SGHDT and CDR2 YYEEEE. The CDR3 is 15 amino acids. V trimming: 2 bases; J trimming: 0 bases; junction bases outside the gene matches: 4. The CDR3 reads CASSFGLAFSYEQYF. In nucleotides, the CDR3 is TGTGCCAGCAGCTTCGGACTAGCATTCTCCTACGAGCAGTACTTC.

The chain uses TRBV18 and TRBJ1-1, with D possibly TRBD1 on 6 matching bases. V shed 3 bases and J shed 11 bases, with 19 bases lying between them. This CDR3 is built from 14 residues. The germline V gene encodes CDR1 KGHSH and CDR2 LQKENI. Written as DNA, the CDR3 is TGTGCCAGCTCACCCAGGGGAGAGGTTGAAGGGGCTTTCTTT. It yields the protein CASSPRGEVEGAFF. The whole variable domain, remainder taken from reference TRBV18 and TRBJ1-1, is NAGVMQNPRHLVRRRGQEARLRCSPMKGHSHVYWYRQLPEEGLKFMVYLQKENIIDESGMPKERFSAEFPKEGPSILRIQQVVRGDSAAYFCASSPRGEVEGAFFGQGTRLTVV.

The table lists this clone with a count of one. The chain carries TRBV5-1 and TRBJ2-1, with a possible D match to TRBD2 (5 bases). The CDR3 has 15 amino acids. V lost 3 bases and J lost 2, with 12 bases in between. Germline V gives CDR1 SGHRS, CDR2 YFSETQ. This CDR3 is CASSYTSGPYNEQFF. The CDR3 DNA is TGCGCCAGCAGCTATACTAGTGGACCCTACAATGAGCAGTTCTTC.

The chain links TRBV18 to TRBJ1-1; tentatively, D is TRBD1 (6 bases). The CDR3 is 15 amino acids. Germline CDR1 and CDR2: KGHSH and LQKENI. The germline V and J ends were trimmed by 0 bases and 5 bases, with 13 bases remaining between them. This CDR3 reads CASSPPGGATTEAFF. The DNA of the CDR3 is TGTGCCAGCTCACCACCGGGGGGGGCTACGACTGAAGCTTTCTTT.